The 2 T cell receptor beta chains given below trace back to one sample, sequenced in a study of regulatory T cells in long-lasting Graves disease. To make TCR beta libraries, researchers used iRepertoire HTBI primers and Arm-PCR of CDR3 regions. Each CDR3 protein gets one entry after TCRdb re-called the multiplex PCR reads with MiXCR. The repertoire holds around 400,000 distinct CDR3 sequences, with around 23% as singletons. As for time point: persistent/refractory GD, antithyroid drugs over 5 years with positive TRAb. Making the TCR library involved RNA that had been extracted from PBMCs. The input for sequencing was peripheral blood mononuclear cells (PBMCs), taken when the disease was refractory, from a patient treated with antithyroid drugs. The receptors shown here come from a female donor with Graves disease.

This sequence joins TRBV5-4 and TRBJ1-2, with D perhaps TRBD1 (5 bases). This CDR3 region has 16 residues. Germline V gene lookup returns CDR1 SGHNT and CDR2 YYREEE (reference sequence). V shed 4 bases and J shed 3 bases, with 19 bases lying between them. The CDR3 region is CASSPPGARDDYGYTF. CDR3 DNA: TGTGCCAGCAGCCCACCCGGGGCGAGAGACGACTATGGCTACACCTTC.

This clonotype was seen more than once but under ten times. In DNA, the CDR3 is TGTGCCAGCATGAACGACAGGGGAGGAAGTTCACCCCTCCACTTT. Translated: CASMNDRGGSSPLHF. V is TRBV7-9 and J is TRBJ1-6; 8 nucleotides align to TRBD1. Germline values: CDR1 SEHNR, CDR2 FQNEAQ (reference sequence). Trimming took 7 bases from V and 9 from J; bases not matched to a gene: 11. The CDR3 runs to 15 residues.